These 32 T cell receptor beta chains were sequenced from one sample in a study of T cell repertoires in cytomegalovirus infection. For these TCRs, the target antigens are not known. Using its own MiXCR run on the reads, TCRdb lists one record per CDR3 protein. This table holds around 430,000 distinct CDR3 sequences, approximately 42% found once. The sequencing here drew on cultured PBMCs, taken from culture after CMV antigen stimulation. These receptors came from a human donor in good health (CMV status not recorded). Some clones in this sample may be carry-over from other donors' samples.

V and J are TRBV11-2 and TRBJ2-1; no clear D gene. This CDR3 is 13 amino acids long. From germline, CDR1 is SGHAT and CDR2 FQNNGV. Trimming cost V 5 bases and J 5 bases, with 10 bases left between them. The CDR3 protein is CASSPPYDNEQFF. CDR3 bases: TGTGCCAGCAGCCCACCCTACGACAATGAGCAGTTCTTC.

The chain joins TRBV6-6 to TRBJ2-7; D not resolved. The ends were cut back, 6 bases at V and 2 bases at J, with 11 bases in the middle. CDR3 length: 13 residues. The germline gives CDR1 MNHNY, CDR2 SVGAGI (reference sequence). DNA of the CDR3: TGTGCCAGCAGCGGTCCCACGACCTACGAGCAGTACTTC. Its protein product is CASSGPTTYEQYF.

The chain carries TRBV12-3 or TRBV12-4 and TRBJ2-5, with D uncertain. The V end lost 6 bases, the J end lost 7 bases, and 15 bases lay between the germline ends. There are 13 residues in the CDR3. As DNA, the CDR3 is TGTGCCAGCAGCCATTCAGAGGATGGGACCCAGTACTTC. As protein: CASSHSEDGTQYF.

The genes are TRBV13 and TRBJ2-3, with D hard to call. This CDR3 contains 14 residues. V was cut by 5 bases and J by 0 bases, with 9 bases left in between. The V gene's germline CDR1 is PRHDT and CDR2 FYEKMQ (reference sequence). This chain's CDR3 is CASSPFISTDTQYF. In nucleotides, the CDR3 is TGTGCCAGCAGCCCCTTCATCAGCACAGATACGCAGTATTTT.

This chain joins TRBV4-1 and TRBJ2-4; a possible D gene is TRBD2 (6 bases). CDR3 length: 17 residues. Germline V CDR1 and CDR2: MGHRA, YSYEKL. Trimming stripped 5 bases from V and 0 bases from J, with 17 bases between. CDR3 coding DNA: TGCGCCAGCAGCAACCCCGGGGGACCGCTAGCCAAAAACATTCAGTACTTC. It yields the protein CASSNPGGPLAKNIQYF.

This clonotype was picked up a small number of times. The chain couples TRBV4-3 to TRBJ2-5; no reliable D call. The CDR3 is made up of 14 amino acids. Trimming took off 0 bases at V and 3 bases at J, with 8 bases between the two ends. Germline V lookup: CDR1 LGHNA, CDR2 YSLEER. The CDR3 region is CASSQDTGKETQYF. The CDR3 coding sequence is TGCGCCAGCAGCCAAGACACGGGTAAAGAGACCCAGTACTTC.

The chain employs TRBV7-6 and TRBJ2-7; 11 bases are shared with TRBD2. This CDR3 region has 15 residues. The trim removed 5 bases at V and 2 bases at J, leaving 5 bases unmatched. Germline loops: CDR1 SGHVS, CDR2 FNYEAQ. The CDR3 DNA reads TGTGCCAGCAGCCCTATGACTAGCGGGACCTACGAGCAGTACTTC. Amino acids: CASSPMTSGTYEQYF.

This clonotype was seen a handful of times. V usage is TRBV7-8 and J usage is TRBJ2-5, with D perhaps matching TRBD2 (5 bases). The ends were cut back, 7 bases at V and 5 bases at J, with 11 bases in the middle. The CDR3 is made up of 12 amino acids. Looked up from germline, CDR1 is SGHVS and CDR2 is FQNEAQ. The CDR3 region has the DNA TGTGCCAGCACCAGGCCGGGGGAGACCCAGTACTTC. Protein sequence: CASTRPGETQYF.

V is TRBV4-1 and J is TRBJ1-2; 9 nucleotides align to TRBD1. V shed 1 base and J 0 bases; nucleotides not matched to a gene: 6. CDR3 size: 17 residues. Germline V CDR1 and CDR2: MGHRA, YSYEKL. The CDR3 region is CASSQGEGTGTNYGYTF. In DNA form, the CDR3 reads TGCGCCAGCAGCCAAGGAGAGGGGACAGGGACTAACTATGGCTACACCTTC.

This CDR3 reads CASRPNMGDTQYF. CDR3 in DNA: TGTGCCAGCAGACCCAACATGGGAGATACGCAGTATTTT. The chain uses TRBV7-2 and TRBJ2-3; D remains ambiguous. This CDR3 is built from 13 residues. V was cut by 6 bases and J by 5 bases, with 12 bases left in between. CDR1 is SGHTA and CDR2 is FQGNSA in the germline V gene.

This chain links TRBV2 with TRBJ2-6, with 11 bases aligning to TRBD2. Germline V lookup: CDR1 SNHLY, CDR2 FYNNEI. V trimming: 11 bases; J trimming: 3 bases; junction bases outside the gene matches: 12. The CDR3 length is 17 residues. The CDR3 is CAVSWELAGDGANVLTF. The CDR3 DNA reads TGTGCCGTATCGTGGGAACTAGCGGGAGATGGGGCCAACGTCCTGACTTTC.

CDR3 residues: CAISGDRGRAGELFF. The DNA of the CDR3 is TGTGCCATCAGTGGGGACAGGGGGCGCGCCGGGGAGCTGTTTTTT. The genes are TRBV10-3 and TRBJ2-2; 12 nucleotides match TRBD1. With 4 bases clipped from V and 6 bases from J, the junction kept 3 bases outside the gene matches. The germline V gene encodes CDR1 ENHRY and CDR2 SYGVKD. The CDR3 is 15 amino acids.

V gene TRBV11-2 combines with J gene TRBJ2-3; D unresolved. The germline V gene has CDR1 SGHAT and CDR2 FQNNGV. CDR3 length: 16 residues. The ends were cut back, 2 bases at V and 4 bases at J, with 16 bases in the middle. CDR3 DNA: TGTGCCAGCAGCTTACGGTTGGCGAGCGATGCAGATACGCAGTATTTT. Translation gives CASSLRLASDADTQYF.

V and J are TRBV7-4 and TRBJ2-7; D is perhaps TRBD2 (7 bases). CDR1 is SGHVT and CDR2 is SQSDAQ in the germline V gene. Trimming removed 5 bases at V and 6 bases at J, with 17 bases between. The CDR3 has 14 amino acids. CDR3 in DNA: TGTGCCAGCAGCCGTTCGGGGGGCCGGGGCGAGCAGTACTTC. Translated: CASSRSGGRGEQYF. Based on the CDR3 plus reference TRBV7-4 and TRBJ2-7, the full variable domain is GAGVSQSPRYKVAKRGRDVALRCDSISGHVTLYWYRQTLGQGSEVLTYSQSDAQRDKSGRPSGRFSAERPERSVSTLKIQRTEQGDSAVYLCASSRSGGRGEQYFGPGTRLTVT.

This rearrangement joins TRBV11-2 to TRBJ1-1; D is unclear. Trimming took off 5 bases at V and 10 bases at J, with 26 bases between the two ends. The CDR3 totals 16 residues. CDR1 SGHAT and CDR2 FQNNGV come from the germline V gene. CDR3 DNA: TGTGCCAGCAGCGGCGCGAGATCCTGGGCAGCGAGCCTAGCTTTCTTT. Translating gives CASSGARSWAASLAFF. Full variable domain (missing parts from reference TRBV11-2 and TRBJ1-1): EAGVAQSPRYKIIEKRQSVAFWCNPISGHATLYWYQQILGQGPKLLIQFQNNGVVDDSQLPKDRFSAERLKGVDSTLKIQPAKLEDSAVYLCASSGARSWAASLAFFGQGTRLTVV.

The J gene is TRBJ2-5, the V gene TRBV12-3 or TRBV12-4, with 11 nucleotides matching TRBD2. With V trimmed by 3 bases and J by 4 bases, 4 bases remained unmatched. The CDR3 covers 15 residues. CDR3 DNA: TGTGCCAGCAGTTTCGTAGCGGGGGGGGCAGAGACCCAGTACTTC. Its protein product is CASSFVAGGAETQYF.

The J gene is TRBJ2-7, the V gene TRBV6-8; possible D gene TRBD2, 6 bases. Deletions cut 0 bases from V and 0 bases from J, with 15 bases between. Germline CDR1 reads MNHGY; CDR2 reads SAAAGT. CDR3 length: 17 residues. The DNA for the CDR3 is TGTGCCAGCAGTTACTCTCTAGGGCGGGACGCCTCCTACGAGCAGTACTTC. It translates to CASSYSLGRDASYEQYF.

The chain combines TRBV7-9 with TRBJ2-1; TRBD2 agrees at 7 bases. The CDR3 is 14 residues long. The V gene end was trimmed by 3 bases and the J gene end by 7 bases; junction bases not matched to a gene: 6. In germline, CDR1 is SEHNR, CDR2 FQNEAQ (reference sequence). CDR3 region: CASSFSGRPNEQFF. The DNA for the CDR3 is TGTGCCAGCAGCTTTAGCGGGCGGCCTAATGAGCAGTTCTTC.

V and J are TRBV6-1 and TRBJ2-5; no clear D. Trimming removed 7 bases from V and 2 bases from J, with 14 bases in between. The CDR3 has 14 amino acids. CDR1 and CDR2 (germline): MNHNS, SASEGT. For the CDR3, the DNA is TGTGCCAGCAAGATAGGACGGATACAAGAGACCCAGTACTTC. This translates into CASKIGRIQETQYF.

The genes are TRBV6-1 and TRBJ2-1; D is ambiguous. The germline CDR1 and CDR2 sequences are MNHNS and SASEGT. The CDR3 is 14 amino acids. Trimming took 3 bases from V and 9 from J, leaving 15 bases between them. DNA for the CDR3: TGTGCCAGCAGTGATATCCAGTCCGCGGCTGAGCAGTTCTTC. It yields the protein CASSDIQSAAEQFF.

This clonotype was recorded only once. This rearrangement joins TRBV6-6 to TRBJ1-5; 8 bases fit TRBD1. Germline V gives CDR1 MNHNY, CDR2 SVGAGI (reference sequence). The CDR3 totals 15 residues. Germline trimming cut 5 bases from V and 6 bases from J; bases unmatched to any gene: 9. The CDR3 DNA is TGTGCCAGCAGTGCCCACAGGGGGAGTAGTCAGCCCCAGCATTTT. Translating it yields CASSAHRGSSQPQHF.

The V gene is TRBV5-5, the J gene TRBJ2-3; D call uncertain. Germline assignment: CDR1 SGHKS and CDR2 YYEKEE (reference sequence). Trimming took off 0 bases at V and 6 bases at J, with 11 bases between the two ends. The CDR3 is 14 amino acids. The CDR3 coding sequence is TGTGCCAGCAGCTTGGTTACCGGCCAGGATACGCAGTATTTT. It is translated as CASSLVTGQDTQYF. The variable domain in full, completed from reference TRBV5-5 and TRBJ2-3, reads DAGVTQSPTHLIKTRGQQVTLRCSPISGHKSVSWYQQVLGQGPQFIFQYYEKEERGRGNFPDRFSARQFPNYSSELNVNALLLGDSALYLCASSLVTGQDTQYFGPGTRLTVL.

CDR3 in amino acids: CASSIRTGNTEAFF. The DNA of the CDR3 is TGTGCCAGCTCAATCCGGACAGGGAACACTGAAGCTTTCTTT. V usage is TRBV18 and J usage is TRBJ1-1; TRBD1 agrees at 7 bases. This CDR3 contains 14 residues. With 5 bases clipped from V and 1 base from J, the junction kept 4 bases outside the gene matches. The germline gives CDR1 KGHSH, CDR2 LQKENI.

The rearrangement joins TRBV20-1 to TRBJ2-3; TRBD2 aligns across 15 bases. CDR3 size: 20 residues. Looked up from germline, CDR1 is DFQATT and CDR2 is SNEGSKA (reference sequence). J lost 0 bases, V lost 0 bases, and 10 bases had no gene match. The CDR3 loop reads CSARDGSGLAGGRSTDTQYF. The CDR3 coding sequence is TGCAGTGCTAGAGATGGATCCGGACTAGCGGGGGGGCGGAGCACAGATACGCAGTATTTT.

This clonotype was seen at least ten times. The gene calls are TRBV7-9 and TRBJ2-3, with 14 positions matching TRBD2. Trimming at V came to 5 bases and at J to 2 bases, leaving 6 bases not matched to a gene. The CDR3 has 17 amino acids. The germline gives CDR1 SEHNR, CDR2 FQNEAQ (reference sequence). For the CDR3, the DNA is TGTGCCAGCAGCGGCAGGACTAGCGGGGGGTACACAGATACGCAGTATTTT. Amino acids: CASSGRTSGGYTDTQYF.

V and J are TRBV18 and TRBJ1-1; tentative D call: TRBD1 (6 bases). Germline V gives CDR1 KGHSH, CDR2 LQKENI. This CDR3 contains 13 residues. Trimming stripped 1 base from V and 5 bases from J, with 8 bases between. The CDR3 nucleotides are TGTGCCAGCTCACCACTAAGGGGGACTGAAGCTTTCTTT. This sequence encodes CASSPLRGTEAFF.

The V call is TRBV6-5, the J call TRBJ2-5, with 10 nucleotides matching TRBD2. The J segment lost 5 bases and the V segment lost 6 bases, leaving 3 bases of the junction unmatched. Per the germline V gene, CDR1 is MNHEY and CDR2 is SVGAGI. The CDR3 length is 13 residues. The CDR3 nucleotides read TGTGCCAGCAGGCTAGCGGGAGTGGAGACCCAGTACTTC. This translates into CASRLAGVETQYF.

The V and J genes are TRBV7-4 and TRBJ1-5; D might be TRBD1 (5 bases). V lost 1 base to trimming and J lost 8 bases, with 6 bases between them. This CDR3 is built from 12 residues. The germline gives CDR1 SGHVT, CDR2 SQSDAQ. Written as DNA, the CDR3 is TGTGCCAGCAGCTTAGGGGGGGAGCCCCAGCATTTT. Protein product: CASSLGGEPQHF.

The chain uses TRBV20-1 and TRBJ2-1; D is perhaps TRBD1 or TRBD2 (5 bases each). Trimming removed 3 bases from V and 6 bases from J, with 9 bases in between. Germline CDR1 is DFQATT and CDR2 is SNEGSKA (reference sequence). The CDR3 extends over 12 amino acids. CDR3 protein: CSASGGGNEQFF. CDR3 coding DNA: TGCAGTGCTAGTGGTGGGGGCAATGAGCAGTTCTTC.

The genes are TRBV27 and TRBJ2-2; the D gene is possibly TRBD2 (7 bases). The germline V and J ends were trimmed by 2 bases and 6 bases, with 16 bases remaining between them. Germline CDR1 reads MNHEY; CDR2 reads SMNVEV (reference sequence). The CDR3 length is 16 residues. CDR3 DNA: TGTGCCAGCAGTTTACTGAGACCGGGGGGCGCCGGGGAGCTGTTTTTT. Translated, it gives CASSLLRPGGAGELFF.

The chain is built from TRBV20-1 and TRBJ2-3, with a weak D call TRBD2 (5 bases). The CDR3 sequence is 14 residues long. Germline CDR1 and CDR2: DFQATT and SNEGSKA (reference sequence). Trimming removed 6 bases at V and 2 bases at J, with 15 bases between. CDR3: CSAFSARHTDTQYF. The DNA for the CDR3 is TGCAGTGCCTTTAGCGCGAGGCACACAGATACGCAGTATTTT.

The rearrangement uses TRBV7-8 and TRBJ2-3, with 8 nucleotides matching TRBD2. V lost 5 bases to trimming and J lost 5 bases; unmatched junction nucleotides: 9. Germline CDR1 reads SGHVS; CDR2 reads FQNEAQ. CDR3 size: 15 residues. In DNA, the CDR3 is TGTGCCAGCAGCCCATCTCGGGGGGGGGAAGATACGCAGTATTTT. Amino acid sequence: CASSPSRGGEDTQYF.